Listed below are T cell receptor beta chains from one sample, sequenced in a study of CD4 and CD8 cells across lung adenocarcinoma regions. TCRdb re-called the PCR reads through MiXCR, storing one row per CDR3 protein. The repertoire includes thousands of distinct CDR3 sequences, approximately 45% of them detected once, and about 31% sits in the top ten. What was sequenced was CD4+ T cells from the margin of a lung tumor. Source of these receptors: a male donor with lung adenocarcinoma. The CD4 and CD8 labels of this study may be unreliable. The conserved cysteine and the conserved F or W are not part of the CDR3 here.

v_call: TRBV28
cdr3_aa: ASSSPPLFNEQF

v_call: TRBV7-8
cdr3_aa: ASSPGGEYNSPLH

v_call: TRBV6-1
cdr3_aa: ASRGRLTDNEQF

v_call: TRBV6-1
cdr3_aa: ASSRSLTGRGETQY

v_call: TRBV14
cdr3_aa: ASSQGFSGQANEKLF

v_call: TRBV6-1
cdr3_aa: ASNLGNEQF

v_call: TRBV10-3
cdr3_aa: AISERASDEQF

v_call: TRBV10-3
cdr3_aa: AVKPGEPTDTQY

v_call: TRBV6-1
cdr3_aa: ASARSSYNEQF

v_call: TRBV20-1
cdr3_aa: SARDRQGAGYEQY

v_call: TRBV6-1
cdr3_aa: ASSTPGKGFEIEAF

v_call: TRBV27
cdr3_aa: ASSLLGTDEAF

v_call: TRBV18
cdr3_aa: ASSPQELAVNNEQF

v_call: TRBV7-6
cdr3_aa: ASSPTPGYYEQY

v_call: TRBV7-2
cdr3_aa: ASSLVAPGAGVHNEQF

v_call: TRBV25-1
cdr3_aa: ASRGTGIINEQF

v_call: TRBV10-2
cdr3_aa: ASSEGRDAYNEQY

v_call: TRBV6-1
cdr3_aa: ASSETSGGPETQY

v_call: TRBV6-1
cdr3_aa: ASSVQNHSPLH

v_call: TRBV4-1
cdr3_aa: ASSSDSILSPGELF